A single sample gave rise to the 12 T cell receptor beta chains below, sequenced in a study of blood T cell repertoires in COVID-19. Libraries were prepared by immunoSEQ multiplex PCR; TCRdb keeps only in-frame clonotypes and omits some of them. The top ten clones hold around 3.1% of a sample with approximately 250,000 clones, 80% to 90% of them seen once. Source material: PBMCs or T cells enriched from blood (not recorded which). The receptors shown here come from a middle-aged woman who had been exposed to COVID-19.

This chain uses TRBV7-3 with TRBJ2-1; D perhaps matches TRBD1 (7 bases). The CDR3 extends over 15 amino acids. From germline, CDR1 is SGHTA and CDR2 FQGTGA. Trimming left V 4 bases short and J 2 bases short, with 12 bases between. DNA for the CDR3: TGTGCCAGCAGCTCCGGGGGACAGCCCTACAATGAGCAGTTCTTC. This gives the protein CASSSGGQPYNEQFF. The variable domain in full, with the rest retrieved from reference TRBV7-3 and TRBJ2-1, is GAGVSQTPSNKVTEKGKYVELRCDPISGHTALYWYRQSLGQGPEFLIYFQGTGAADDSGLPNDRFFAVRPEGSVSTLKIQRTERGDSAVYLCASSSGGQPYNEQFFGPGTRLTVL.

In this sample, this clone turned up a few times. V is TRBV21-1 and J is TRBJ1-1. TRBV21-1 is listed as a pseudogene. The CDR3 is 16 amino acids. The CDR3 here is CASSKPKLKKNTEAFF. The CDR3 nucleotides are TGTGCCAGCAGCAAACCCAAGCTAAAGAAGAACACTGAAGCTTTCTTT.

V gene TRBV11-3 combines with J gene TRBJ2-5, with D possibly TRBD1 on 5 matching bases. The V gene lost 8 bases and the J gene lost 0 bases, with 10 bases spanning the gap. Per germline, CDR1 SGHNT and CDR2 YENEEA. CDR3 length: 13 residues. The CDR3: CASGRQYQETQYF. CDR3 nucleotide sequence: TGTGCCAGCGGCCGACAGTACCAAGAGACCCAGTACTTC.

CDR3 nucleotides: TGTGCCAGCAGCACAGTTACCGGGACAGGAGGGTCACCCCTCCACTTT. Translated: CASSTVTGTGGSPLHF. V and J are TRBV7-9 and TRBJ1-6; TRBD1 matches at 8 bases. This CDR3 region has 16 residues. CDR1 and CDR2 (germline): SEHNR, FQNEAQ (reference sequence). V shed 5 bases, J shed 10 bases, and the junction held 13 bases outside the gene matches. Variable domain in full (rest from reference TRBV7-9 and TRBJ1-6): DTGVSQNPRHKITKRGQNVTFRCDPISEHNRLYWYRQTLGQGPEFLTYFQNEAQLEKSRLLSDRFSAERPKGSFSTLEIQRTEQGDSAMYLCASSTVTGTGGSPLHFGNGTRLTVT.

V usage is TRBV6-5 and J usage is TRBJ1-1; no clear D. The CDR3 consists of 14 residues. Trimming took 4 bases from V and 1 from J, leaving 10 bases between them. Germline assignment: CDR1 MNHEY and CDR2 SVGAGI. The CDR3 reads CASSSRAENTEAFF. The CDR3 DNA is TGTGCCAGCAGTTCCCGCGCCGAGAACACTGAAGCTTTCTTT.

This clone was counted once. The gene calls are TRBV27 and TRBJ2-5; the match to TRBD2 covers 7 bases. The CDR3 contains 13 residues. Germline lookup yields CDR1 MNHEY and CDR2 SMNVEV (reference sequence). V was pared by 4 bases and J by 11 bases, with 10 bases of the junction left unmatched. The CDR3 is CASSSPPGLVQYF. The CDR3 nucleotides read TGTGCCAGCAGTTCCCCCCCTGGACTAGTTCAGTACTTC.

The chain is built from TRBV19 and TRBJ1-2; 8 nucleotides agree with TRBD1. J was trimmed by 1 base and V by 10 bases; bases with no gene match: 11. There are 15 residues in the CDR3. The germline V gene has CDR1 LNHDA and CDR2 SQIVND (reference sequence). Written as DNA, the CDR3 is TGTGCCACTACGACAGGGGCTACAAATAACTATGGCTACACCTTC. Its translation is CATTTGATNNYGYTF.

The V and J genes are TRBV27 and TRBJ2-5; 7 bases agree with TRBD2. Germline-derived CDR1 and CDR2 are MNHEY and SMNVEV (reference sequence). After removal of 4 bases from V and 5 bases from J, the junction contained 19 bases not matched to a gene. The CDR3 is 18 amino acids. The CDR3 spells CASSSPWLAGSPGETQYF. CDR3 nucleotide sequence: TGTGCCAGCAGTTCCCCCTGGTTAGCGGGCTCCCCGGGGGAGACCCAGTACTTC.

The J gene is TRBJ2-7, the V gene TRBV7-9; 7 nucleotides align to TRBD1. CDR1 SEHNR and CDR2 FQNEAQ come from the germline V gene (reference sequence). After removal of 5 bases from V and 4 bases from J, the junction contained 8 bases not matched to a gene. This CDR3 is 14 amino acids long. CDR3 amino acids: CASSLGQNSYEQYV. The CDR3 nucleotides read TGTGCCAGCAGCCTGGGACAGAATTCATACGAGCAGTACGTC.

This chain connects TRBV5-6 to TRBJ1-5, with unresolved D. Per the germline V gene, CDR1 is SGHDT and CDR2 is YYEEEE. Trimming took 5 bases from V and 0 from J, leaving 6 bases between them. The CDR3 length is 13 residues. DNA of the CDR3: TGTGCCAGCAGTTCCTATAGCAATCAGCCCCAGCATTTT. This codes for CASSSYSNQPQHF.

In DNA, the CDR3 is TGTGCCAGCACTCCGGGACAGATTTTCGCAGATACGCAGTATTTT. Protein: CASTPGQIFADTQYF. This chain joins TRBV6-5 and TRBJ2-3, with 7 nucleotides matching TRBD1. CDR3 length equals 15 residues. CDR1 and CDR2 from the germline V gene are MNHEY and SVGAGI. The junction had 11 bases not matched to a gene; V was cut back by 7 bases and J by 4 bases.

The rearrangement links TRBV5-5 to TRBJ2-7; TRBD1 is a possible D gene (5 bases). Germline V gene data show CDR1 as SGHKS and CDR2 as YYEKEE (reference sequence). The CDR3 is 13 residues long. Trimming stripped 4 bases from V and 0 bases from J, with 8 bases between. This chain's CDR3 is CASSEDISYEQYV. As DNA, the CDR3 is TGTGCCAGCAGCGAGGACATCTCCTACGAGCAGTACGTC.